This TCR beta chain was sequenced during a study of a mutant IDH1 vaccine in newly diagnosed glioma. In the study overall: Patients were started on vaccination 4-6 weeks after radiotherapy alone, or with temozolomide cycles. Visit V12 happened at week 35; visit V13 happened at week 47. Study results and caveats: Shifts in the top peripheral T cell clonotypes seemed unrelated to pseudoprogression.

Time point of the sample: week 47, end of study. In the vaccine, a single dose held 300 ug of the mutant IDH1 20-mer peptide, along with topical imiquimod. About this clone itself: Its antigen remains unidentified.

Here immunoSEQ multiplex PCR was the method, and the copy in TCRdb shows in-frame clones only, minus some. The sample lists over 75,000 clones, approximately 80% occurring once. The sequence was obtained from a man aged 40-50 years with glioma. The source material was PBMCs, sampled from a glioma patient whose treatment included an IDH1 peptide vaccine.

DNA of the CDR3: TGTGCCAGCAGCTTGAGAAACTACGAGCAGTACTTC. Protein sequence: CASSLRNYEQYF. The rearrangement uses TRBV5-4 and TRBJ2-7; the D is unclear. CDR1 and CDR2 (germline): SGHNT, YYREEE (reference sequence). The CDR3 loop spans 12 amino acids. V was trimmed by 1 base and J by 3 bases, leaving 5 bases between them.